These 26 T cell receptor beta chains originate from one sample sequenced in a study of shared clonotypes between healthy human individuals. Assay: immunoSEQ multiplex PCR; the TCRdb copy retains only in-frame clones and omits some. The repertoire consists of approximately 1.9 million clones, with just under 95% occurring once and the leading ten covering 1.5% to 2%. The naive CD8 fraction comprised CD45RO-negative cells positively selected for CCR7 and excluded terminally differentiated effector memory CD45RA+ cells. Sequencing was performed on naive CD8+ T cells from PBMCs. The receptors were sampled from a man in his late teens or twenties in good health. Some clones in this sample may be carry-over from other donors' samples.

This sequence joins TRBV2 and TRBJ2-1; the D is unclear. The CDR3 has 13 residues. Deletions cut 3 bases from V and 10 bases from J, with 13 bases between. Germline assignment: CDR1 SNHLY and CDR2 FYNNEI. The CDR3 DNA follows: TGTGCCAGCAGTGATCTGATGGGTAACGAGCAGTTCTTC. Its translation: CASSDLMGNEQFF. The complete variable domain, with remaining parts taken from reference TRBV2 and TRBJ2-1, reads EPEVTQTPSHQVTQMGQEVILRCVPISNHLYFYWYRQILGQKVEFLVSFYNNEISEKSEIFDDQFSVERPDGSNFTLKIRSTKLEDSAMYFCASSDLMGNEQFFGPGTRLTVL.

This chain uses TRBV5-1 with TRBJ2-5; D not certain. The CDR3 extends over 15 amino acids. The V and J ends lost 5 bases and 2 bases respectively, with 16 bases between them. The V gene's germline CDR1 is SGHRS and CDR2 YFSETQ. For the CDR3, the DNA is TGCGCCAGCAGGGAAGATCTCGCGCGTCAAGAGACCCAGTACTTC. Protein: CASREDLARQETQYF.

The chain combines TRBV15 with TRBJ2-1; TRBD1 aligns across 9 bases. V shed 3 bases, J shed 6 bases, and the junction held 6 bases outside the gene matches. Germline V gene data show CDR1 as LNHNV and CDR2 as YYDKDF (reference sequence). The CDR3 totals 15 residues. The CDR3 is CATSSRGQGTNEQFF. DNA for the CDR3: TGTGCCACCAGCAGCCGTGGACAGGGGACCAATGAGCAGTTCTTC.

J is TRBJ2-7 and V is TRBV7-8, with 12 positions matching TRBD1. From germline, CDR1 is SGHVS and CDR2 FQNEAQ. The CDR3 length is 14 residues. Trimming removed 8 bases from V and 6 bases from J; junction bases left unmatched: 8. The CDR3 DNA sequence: TGTGCCAGCCGCACCGGGACAGGGGGCTCCGAGCAGTACTTC. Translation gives CASRTGTGGSEQYF.

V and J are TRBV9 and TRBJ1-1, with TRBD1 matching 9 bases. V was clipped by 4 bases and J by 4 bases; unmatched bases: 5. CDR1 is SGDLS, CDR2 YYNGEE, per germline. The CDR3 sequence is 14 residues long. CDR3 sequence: CASSYGQGSTEAFF. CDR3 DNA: TGTGCCAGCAGCTACGGACAGGGGAGCACTGAAGCTTTCTTT.

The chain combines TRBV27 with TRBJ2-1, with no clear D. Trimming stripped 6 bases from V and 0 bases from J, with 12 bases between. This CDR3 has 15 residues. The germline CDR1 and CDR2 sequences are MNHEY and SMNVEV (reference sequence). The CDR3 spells CASRPAWSSYNEQFF. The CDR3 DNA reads TGTGCCAGCAGGCCTGCCTGGAGCTCCTACAATGAGCAGTTCTTC.

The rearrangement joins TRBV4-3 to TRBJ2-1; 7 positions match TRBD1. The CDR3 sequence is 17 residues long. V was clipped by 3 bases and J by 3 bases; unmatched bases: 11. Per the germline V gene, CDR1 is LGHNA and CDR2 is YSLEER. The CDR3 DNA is TGCGCCAGCAGCCAGGACCCGACAGGGACCCTCTACAATGAGCAGTTCTTC. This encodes CASSQDPTGTLYNEQFF.

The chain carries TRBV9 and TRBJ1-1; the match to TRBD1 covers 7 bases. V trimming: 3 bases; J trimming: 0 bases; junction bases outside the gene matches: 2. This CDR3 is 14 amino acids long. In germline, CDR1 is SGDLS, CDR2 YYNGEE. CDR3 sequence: CASSADRLNTEAFF. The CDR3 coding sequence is TGTGCCAGCAGCGCGGACAGGTTGAACACTGAAGCTTTCTTT.

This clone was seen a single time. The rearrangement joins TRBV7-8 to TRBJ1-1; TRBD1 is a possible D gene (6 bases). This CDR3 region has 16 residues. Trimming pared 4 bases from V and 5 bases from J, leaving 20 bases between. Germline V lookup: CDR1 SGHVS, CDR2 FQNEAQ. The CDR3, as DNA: TGTGCCAGCAGCTCAAGCGGACAGACAGGCGGGACTGAAGCTTTCTTT. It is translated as CASSSSGQTGGTEAFF.

The CDR3 reads CASSLVLAGIYNEQFF. The DNA of the CDR3 is TGTGCCAGCAGCTTAGTCCTAGCGGGAATCTACAATGAGCAGTTCTTC. The J gene is TRBJ2-1, the V gene TRBV13; 9 nucleotides line up with TRBD2. CDR1 PRHDT and CDR2 FYEKMQ come from the germline V gene (reference sequence). V shed 1 base, J shed 3 bases, and the junction held 4 bases outside the gene matches. The CDR3 has 16 residues.

The CDR3 is CASSLGTGPMEGYTF. CDR3 DNA sequence: TGTGCCAGCAGCTTAGGGACAGGCCCGATGGAGGGCTACACCTTC. This rearrangement joins TRBV5-6 to TRBJ1-2, with 8 nucleotides matching TRBD1. Germline CDR1 reads SGHDT; CDR2 reads YYEEEE. J lost 8 bases, V lost 2 bases, and 11 bases had no gene match. This CDR3 spans 15 amino acids.

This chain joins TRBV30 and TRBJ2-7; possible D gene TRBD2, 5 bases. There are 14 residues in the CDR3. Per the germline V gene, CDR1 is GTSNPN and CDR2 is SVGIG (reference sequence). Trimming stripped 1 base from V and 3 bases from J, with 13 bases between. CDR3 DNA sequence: TGTGCCTGGAGTGCCCCGGGATCGTTCTACGAGCAGTACTTC. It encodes CAWSAPGSFYEQYF.

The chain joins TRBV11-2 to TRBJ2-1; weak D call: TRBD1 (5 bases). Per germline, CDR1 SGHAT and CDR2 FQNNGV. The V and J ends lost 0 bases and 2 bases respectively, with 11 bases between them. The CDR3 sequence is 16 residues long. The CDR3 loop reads CASSLESSQAYNEQFF. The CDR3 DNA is TGTGCCAGCAGCTTAGAGTCCTCACAGGCCTACAATGAGCAGTTCTTC.

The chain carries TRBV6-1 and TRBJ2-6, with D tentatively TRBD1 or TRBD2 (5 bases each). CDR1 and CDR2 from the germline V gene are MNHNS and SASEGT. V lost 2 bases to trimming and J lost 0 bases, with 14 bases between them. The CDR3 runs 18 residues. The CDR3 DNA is TGTGCCAGCAGTGAATCGGGACGGATTATCTCTGGGGCCAACGTCCTGACTTTC. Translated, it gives CASSESGRIISGANVLTF.

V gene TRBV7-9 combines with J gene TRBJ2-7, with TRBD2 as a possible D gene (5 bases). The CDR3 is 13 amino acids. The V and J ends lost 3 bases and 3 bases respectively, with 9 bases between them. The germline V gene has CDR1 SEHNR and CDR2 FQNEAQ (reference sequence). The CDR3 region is CASSLPGIYEQYF. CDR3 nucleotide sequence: TGTGCCAGCAGCTTGCCCGGGATCTACGAGCAGTACTTC.

CDR3 in amino acids: CASSWGPTNTEAFF. The CDR3 coding sequence is TGTGCCAGCAGCTGGGGACCGACGAACACTGAAGCTTTCTTT. The rearrangement joins TRBV5-6 to TRBJ1-1, with D maybe TRBD1 (5 bases). The CDR3 totals 14 residues. V dropped 3 bases and J dropped 1 base, with 10 bases sitting between them. CDR1 and CDR2 from the germline V gene are SGHDT and YYEEEE.

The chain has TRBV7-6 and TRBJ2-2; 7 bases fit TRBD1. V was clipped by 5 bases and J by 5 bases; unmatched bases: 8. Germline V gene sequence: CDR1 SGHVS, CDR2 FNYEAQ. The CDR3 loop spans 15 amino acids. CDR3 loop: CASSDRDSNTGELFF. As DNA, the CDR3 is TGTGCCAGCAGCGACCGGGACAGCAATACCGGGGAGCTGTTTTTT.

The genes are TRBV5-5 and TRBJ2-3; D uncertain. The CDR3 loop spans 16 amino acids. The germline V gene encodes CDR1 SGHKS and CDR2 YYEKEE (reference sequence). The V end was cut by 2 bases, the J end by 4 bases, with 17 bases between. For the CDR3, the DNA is TGTGCCAGCAGCTTCCGCCTCCAGCGTAGGCCAGATACGCAGTATTTT. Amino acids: CASSFRLQRRPDTQYF.

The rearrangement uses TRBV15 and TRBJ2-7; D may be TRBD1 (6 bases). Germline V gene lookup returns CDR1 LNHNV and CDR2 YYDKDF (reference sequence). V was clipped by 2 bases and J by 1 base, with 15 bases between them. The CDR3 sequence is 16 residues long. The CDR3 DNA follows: TGTGCCACCAGCAGACCGGGGCAGGGGATGTCCTACGAGCAGTACTTC. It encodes CATSRPGQGMSYEQYF.

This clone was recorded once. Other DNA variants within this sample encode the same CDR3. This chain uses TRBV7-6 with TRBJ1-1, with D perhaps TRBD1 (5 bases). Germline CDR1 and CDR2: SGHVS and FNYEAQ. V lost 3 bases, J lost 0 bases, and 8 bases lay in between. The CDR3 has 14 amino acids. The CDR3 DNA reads TGTGCCAGCAGCTTGGGGGTTCTGAACACTGAAGCTTTCTTT. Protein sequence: CASSLGVLNTEAFF.

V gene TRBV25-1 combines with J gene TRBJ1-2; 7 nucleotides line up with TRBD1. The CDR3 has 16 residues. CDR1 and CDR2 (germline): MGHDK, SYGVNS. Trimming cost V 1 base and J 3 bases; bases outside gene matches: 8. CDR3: CASSESPAGGYYGYTF. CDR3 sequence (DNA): TGTGCCAGCAGTGAATCCCCCGCAGGGGGTTACTATGGCTACACCTTC.

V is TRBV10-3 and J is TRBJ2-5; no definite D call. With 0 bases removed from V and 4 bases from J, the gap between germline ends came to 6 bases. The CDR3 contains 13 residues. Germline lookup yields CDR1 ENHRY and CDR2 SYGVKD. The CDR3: CAISESRIETQYF. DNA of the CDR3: TGTGCCATCAGTGAGTCGAGAATAGAGACCCAGTACTTC.

CDR3 in amino acids: CASKAPGPDTQYF. CDR3 nucleotide sequence: TGTGCCAGCAAAGCCCCTGGTCCAGATACGCAGTATTTT. The chain joins TRBV27 to TRBJ2-3; D is ambiguous. The V gene's germline CDR1 is MNHEY and CDR2 SMNVEV (reference sequence). The V end lost 7 bases, the J end lost 4 bases, and 12 bases lay between the germline ends. The CDR3 has 13 amino acids.

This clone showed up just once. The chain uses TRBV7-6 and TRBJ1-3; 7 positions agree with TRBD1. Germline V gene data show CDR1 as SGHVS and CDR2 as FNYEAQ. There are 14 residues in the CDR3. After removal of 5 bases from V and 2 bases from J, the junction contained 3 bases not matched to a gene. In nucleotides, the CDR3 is TGTGCCAGCAGCCACGGGACAGCTGGAAACACCATATATTTT. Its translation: CASSHGTAGNTIYF. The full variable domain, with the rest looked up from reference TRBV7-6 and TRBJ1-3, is GAGVSQSPRYKVTKRGQDVALRCDPISGHVSLYWYRQALGQGPEFLTYFNYEAQQDKSGLPNDRFSAERPEGSISTLTIQRTEQRDSAMYRCASSHGTAGNTIYFGEGSWLTVV.

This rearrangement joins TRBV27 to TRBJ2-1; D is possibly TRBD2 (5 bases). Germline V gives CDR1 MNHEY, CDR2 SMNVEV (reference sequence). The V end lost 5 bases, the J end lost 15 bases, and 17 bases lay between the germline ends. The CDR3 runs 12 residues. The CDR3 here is CASSQRPLGLFF. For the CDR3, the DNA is TGTGCCAGCAGTCAAAGGCCACTAGGGTTGTTCTTC.

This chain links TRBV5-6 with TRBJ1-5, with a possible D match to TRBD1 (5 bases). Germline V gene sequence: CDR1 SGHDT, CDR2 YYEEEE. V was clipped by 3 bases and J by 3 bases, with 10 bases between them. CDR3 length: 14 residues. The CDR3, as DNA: TGTGCCAGCAGCTACGGAGGGGACAATCAGCCCCAGCATTTT. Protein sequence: CASSYGGDNQPQHF.